This TCR beta chain was observed in a study of cytomegalovirus exposure and HLA in healthy donors. CDR1 is MNHNY, CDR2 SVGAGI, per germline (reference sequence). Deletions cut 2 bases from V and 2 bases from J, with 13 bases between. The CDR3 runs to 15 residues. Overall study findings and caveats: In vitro, a few CMV-associated chains proved specific for CMV antigens. Cytomegalovirus status, reportedly, was diagnosed with high specificity and sensitivity by the classifier. The tendency of first-cohort TCR clusters to co-occur in the 110 or so validation repertoires emerged from a later analysis.

Data came from immunoSEQ multiplex PCR; TCRdb stores just in-frame clones and leaves some out. Among around 50,000 clones, approximately 95% were seen once, and the ten largest hold around 5.8%. In regard to this clone: The antigen is not known.

Among the 110 or so subjects of the validation cohort, separate from the approximately 700-subject first cohort, were the donors. Sequences were obtained from PBMCs. The chain has TRBV6-6 and TRBJ2-7, with D possibly being TRBD1 (6 bases). The TCR sequence derives from a woman aged 18-30 years in good health and CMV-seronegative. The DNA of the CDR3 is TGTGCCAGCAGTTACCAGGCAGGGGTTACCTACGAGCAGTACTTC. Translating it yields CASSYQAGVTYEQYF.